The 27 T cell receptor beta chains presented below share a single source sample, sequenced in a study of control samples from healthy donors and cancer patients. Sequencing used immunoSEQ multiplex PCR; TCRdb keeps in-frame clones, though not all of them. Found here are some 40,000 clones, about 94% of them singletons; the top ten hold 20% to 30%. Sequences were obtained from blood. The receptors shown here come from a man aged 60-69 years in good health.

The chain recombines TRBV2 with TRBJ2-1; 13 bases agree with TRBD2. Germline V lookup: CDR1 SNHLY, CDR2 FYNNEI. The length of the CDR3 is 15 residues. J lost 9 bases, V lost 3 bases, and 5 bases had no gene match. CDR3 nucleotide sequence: TGTGCCAGCAGTGACAGGACTAGCGGGAGTTCTGAGCAGTTCTTC. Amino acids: CASSDRTSGSSEQFF.

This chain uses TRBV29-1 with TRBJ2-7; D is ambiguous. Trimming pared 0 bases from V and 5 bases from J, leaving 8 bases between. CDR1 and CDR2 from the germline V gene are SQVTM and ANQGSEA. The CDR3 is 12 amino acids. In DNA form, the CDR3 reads TGCAGCGTTGAAGACGAAATCCACGAGCAGTACTTC. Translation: CSVEDEIHEQYF.

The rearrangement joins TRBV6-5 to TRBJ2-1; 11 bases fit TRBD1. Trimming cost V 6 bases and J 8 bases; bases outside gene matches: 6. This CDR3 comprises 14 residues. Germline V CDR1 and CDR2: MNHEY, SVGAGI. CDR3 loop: CASRRTGGNDEQFF. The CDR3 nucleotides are TGTGCCAGCAGGCGGACAGGGGGCAATGATGAGCAGTTCTTC.

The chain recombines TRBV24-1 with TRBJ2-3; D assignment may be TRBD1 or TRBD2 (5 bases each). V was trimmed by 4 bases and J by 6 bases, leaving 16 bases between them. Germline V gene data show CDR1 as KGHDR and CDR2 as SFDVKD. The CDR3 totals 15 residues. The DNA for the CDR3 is TGTGCCACCAGTGACCCGAGCGGACACAAGGATACGCAGTATTTT. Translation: CATSDPSGHKDTQYF.

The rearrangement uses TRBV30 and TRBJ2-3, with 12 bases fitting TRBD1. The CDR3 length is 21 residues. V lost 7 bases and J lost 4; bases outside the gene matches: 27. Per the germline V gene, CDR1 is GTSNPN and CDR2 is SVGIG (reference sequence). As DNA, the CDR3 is TGTGCCTTTACCCCCAGGGGGGGACAGGGGGCTTCTAGCGGGAATCCAGATACGCAGTATTTT. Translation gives CAFTPRGGQGASSGNPDTQYF.

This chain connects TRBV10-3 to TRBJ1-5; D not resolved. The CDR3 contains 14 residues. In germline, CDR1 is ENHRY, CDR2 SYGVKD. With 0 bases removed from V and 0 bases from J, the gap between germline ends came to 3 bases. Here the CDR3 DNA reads TGTGCCATCAGTGAGTCCTTTAGCAATCAGCCCCAGCATTTT. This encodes CAISESFSNQPQHF.

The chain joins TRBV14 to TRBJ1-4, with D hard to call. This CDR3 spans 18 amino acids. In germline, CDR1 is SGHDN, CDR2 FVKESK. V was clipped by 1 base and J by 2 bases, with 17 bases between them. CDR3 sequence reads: CASSQGEVQAWTNEKLFF. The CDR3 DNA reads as TGTGCCAGCAGCCAAGGAGAAGTGCAGGCGTGGACTAATGAAAAACTGTTTTTT. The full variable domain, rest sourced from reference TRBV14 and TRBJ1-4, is EAGVTQFPSHSVIEKGQTVTLRCDPISGHDNLYWYRRVMGKEIKFLLHFVKESKQDESGMPNNRFLAERTGGTYSTLKVQPAELEDSGVYFCASSQGEVQAWTNEKLFFGSGTQLSVL.

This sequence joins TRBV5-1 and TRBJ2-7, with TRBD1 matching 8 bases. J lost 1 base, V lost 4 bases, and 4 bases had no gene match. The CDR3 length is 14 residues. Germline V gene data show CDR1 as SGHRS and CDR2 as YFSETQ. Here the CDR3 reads CASSPGGQSYEQYF. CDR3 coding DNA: TGCGCCAGCAGCCCAGGGGGCCAGTCCTACGAGCAGTACTTC. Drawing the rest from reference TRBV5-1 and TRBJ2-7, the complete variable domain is KAGVTQTPRYLIKTRGQQVTLSCSPISGHRSVSWYQQTPGQGLQFLFEYFSETQRNKGNFPGRFSGRQFSNSRSEMNVSTLELGDSALYLCASSPGGQSYEQYFGPGTRLTVT.

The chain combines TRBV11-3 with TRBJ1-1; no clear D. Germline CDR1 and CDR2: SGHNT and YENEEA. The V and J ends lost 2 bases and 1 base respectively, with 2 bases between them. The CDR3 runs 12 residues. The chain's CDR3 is CASSLRNTEAFF. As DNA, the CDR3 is TGTGCCAGCAGCTTACGGAACACTGAAGCTTTCTTT.

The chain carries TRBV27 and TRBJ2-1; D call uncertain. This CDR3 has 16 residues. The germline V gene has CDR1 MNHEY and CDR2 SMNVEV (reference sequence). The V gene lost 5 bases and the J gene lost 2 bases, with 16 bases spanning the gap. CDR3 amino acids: CASSTHRGLTYNEQFF. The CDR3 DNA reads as TGTGCCAGCAGTACCCACAGAGGCCTTACCTACAATGAGCAGTTCTTC.

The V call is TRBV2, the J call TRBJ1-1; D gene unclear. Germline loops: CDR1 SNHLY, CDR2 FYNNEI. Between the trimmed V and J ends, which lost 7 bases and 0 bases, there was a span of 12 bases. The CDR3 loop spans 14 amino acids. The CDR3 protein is CASNRRSMNTEAFF. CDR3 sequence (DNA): TGTGCCAGCAATCGACGGTCCATGAACACTGAAGCTTTCTTT.

CDR3 loop: CASKHRDYYNEQFF. In nucleotides, the CDR3 is TGTGCCAGTAAACACCGGGACTACTACAATGAGCAGTTCTTC. The chain employs TRBV6-6 and TRBJ2-1; 7 bases fit TRBD2. With 9 bases clipped from V and 3 bases from J, the junction kept 8 bases outside the gene matches. Germline V gene lookup returns CDR1 MNHNY and CDR2 SVGAGI (reference sequence). CDR3 length equals 14 residues.

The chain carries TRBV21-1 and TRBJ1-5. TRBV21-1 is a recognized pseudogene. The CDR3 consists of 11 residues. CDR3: CASSRDDSEHF. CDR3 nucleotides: TGTGCCAGCAGCAGGGACGATTCTGAGCATTTT.

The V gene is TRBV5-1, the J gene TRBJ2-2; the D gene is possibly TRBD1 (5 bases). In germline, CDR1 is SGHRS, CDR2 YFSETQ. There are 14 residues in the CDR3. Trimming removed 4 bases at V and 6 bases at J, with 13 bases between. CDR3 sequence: CASSPVRAAGELFF. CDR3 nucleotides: TGCGCCAGCAGCCCGGTCAGGGCGGCCGGGGAGCTGTTTTTT.

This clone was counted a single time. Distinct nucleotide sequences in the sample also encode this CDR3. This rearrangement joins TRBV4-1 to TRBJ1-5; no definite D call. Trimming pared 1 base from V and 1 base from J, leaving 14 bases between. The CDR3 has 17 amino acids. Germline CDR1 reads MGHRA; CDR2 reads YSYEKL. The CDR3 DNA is TGCGCCAGCAGCCAAGTAGATATGGGTTTCAGCAATCAGCCCCAGCATTTT. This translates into CASSQVDMGFSNQPQHF.

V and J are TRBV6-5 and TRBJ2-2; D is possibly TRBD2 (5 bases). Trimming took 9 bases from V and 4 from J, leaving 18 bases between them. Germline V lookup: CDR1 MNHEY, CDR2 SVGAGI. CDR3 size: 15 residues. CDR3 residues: CASYPRGPGTGELFF. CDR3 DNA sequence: TGTGCCAGTTACCCCCGAGGGCCCGGCACCGGGGAGCTGTTTTTT.

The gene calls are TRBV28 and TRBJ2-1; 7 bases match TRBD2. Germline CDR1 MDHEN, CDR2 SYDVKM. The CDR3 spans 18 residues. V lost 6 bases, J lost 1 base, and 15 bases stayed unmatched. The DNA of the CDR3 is TGTGCCAGCAGCACCCTGGACGGGGCGGGGGAATCCTACAATGAGCAGTTCTTC. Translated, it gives CASSTLDGAGESYNEQFF.

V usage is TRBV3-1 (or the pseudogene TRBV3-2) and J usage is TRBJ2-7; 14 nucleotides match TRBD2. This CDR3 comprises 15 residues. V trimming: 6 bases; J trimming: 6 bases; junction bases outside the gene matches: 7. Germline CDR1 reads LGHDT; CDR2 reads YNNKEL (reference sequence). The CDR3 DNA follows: TGTGCCAGCAGGGGACTAGCGGGAGAGGTCGGCGAGCAGTACTTC. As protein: CASRGLAGEVGEQYF.

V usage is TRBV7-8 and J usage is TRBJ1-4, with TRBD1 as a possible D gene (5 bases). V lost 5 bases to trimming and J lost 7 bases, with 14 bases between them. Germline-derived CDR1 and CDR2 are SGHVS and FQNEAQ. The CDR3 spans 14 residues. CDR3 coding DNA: TGTGCCAGCAGCCACCAGAGGGGTACTGAAAAACTGTTTTTT. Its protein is CASSHQRGTEKLFF.

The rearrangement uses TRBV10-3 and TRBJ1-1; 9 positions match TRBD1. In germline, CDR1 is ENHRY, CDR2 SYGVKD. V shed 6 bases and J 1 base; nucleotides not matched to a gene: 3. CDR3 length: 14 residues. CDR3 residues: CAIRPDRGNTEAFF. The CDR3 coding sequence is TGTGCCATCAGGCCGGACAGGGGGAACACTGAAGCTTTCTTT.

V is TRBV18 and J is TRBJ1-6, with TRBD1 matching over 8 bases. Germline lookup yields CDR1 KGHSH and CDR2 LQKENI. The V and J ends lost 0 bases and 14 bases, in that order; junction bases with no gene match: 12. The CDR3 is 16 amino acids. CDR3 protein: CASSPPIRGQGSTLHF. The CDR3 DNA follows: TGTGCCAGCTCACCACCGATTCGTGGACAGGGATCGACCCTCCACTTT.

For the CDR3, the DNA is TGTGCCAGCTCACTCGACTGGGGAGAGACCCAGTACTTC. Protein product: CASSLDWGETQYF. This chain connects TRBV18 to TRBJ2-5; D remains ambiguous. Germline-derived CDR1 and CDR2 are KGHSH and LQKENI. Between the trimmed V and J ends, which lost 4 bases and 4 bases, there was a span of 10 bases. The CDR3 length is 13 residues.

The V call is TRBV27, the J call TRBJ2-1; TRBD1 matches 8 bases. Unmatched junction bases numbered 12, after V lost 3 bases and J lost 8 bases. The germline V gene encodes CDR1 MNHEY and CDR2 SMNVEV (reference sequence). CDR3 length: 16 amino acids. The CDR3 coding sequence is TGTGCCAGCAGTTTCCCCTCGCAGGGGGCTAACTATGAGCAGTTCTTC. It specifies CASSFPSQGANYEQFF.

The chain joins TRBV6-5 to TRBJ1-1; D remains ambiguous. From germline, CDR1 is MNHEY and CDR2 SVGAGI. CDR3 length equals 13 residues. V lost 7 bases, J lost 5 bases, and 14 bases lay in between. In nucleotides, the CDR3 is TGTGCCAGCATCTTGACGGGTGGGACTGAAGCTTTCTTT. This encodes CASILTGGTEAFF.

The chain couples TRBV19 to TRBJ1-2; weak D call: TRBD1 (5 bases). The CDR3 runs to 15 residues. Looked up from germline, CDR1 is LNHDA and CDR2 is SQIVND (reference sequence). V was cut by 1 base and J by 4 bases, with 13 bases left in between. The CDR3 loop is CASSIGGQGVYGYTF. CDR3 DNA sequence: TGTGCCAGTAGTATAGGAGGGCAGGGTGTCTATGGCTACACCTTC.

This CDR3 is CASSLEVWGGYTF. CDR3 nucleotide sequence: TGCGCCAGCAGCTTGGAGGTTTGGGGTGGCTACACCTTC. The chain has TRBV5-1 and TRBJ1-2; D is ambiguous. CDR3 length: 13 amino acids. Trimming took off 0 bases at V and 7 bases at J, with 10 bases between the two ends. Germline V lookup: CDR1 SGHRS, CDR2 YFSETQ.

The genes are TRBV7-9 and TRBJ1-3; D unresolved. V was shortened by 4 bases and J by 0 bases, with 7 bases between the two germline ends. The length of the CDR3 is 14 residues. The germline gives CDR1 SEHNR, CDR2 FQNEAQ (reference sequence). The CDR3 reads CASSWALSGNTIYF. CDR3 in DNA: TGTGCCAGCAGCTGGGCCCTCTCTGGAAACACCATATATTTT.